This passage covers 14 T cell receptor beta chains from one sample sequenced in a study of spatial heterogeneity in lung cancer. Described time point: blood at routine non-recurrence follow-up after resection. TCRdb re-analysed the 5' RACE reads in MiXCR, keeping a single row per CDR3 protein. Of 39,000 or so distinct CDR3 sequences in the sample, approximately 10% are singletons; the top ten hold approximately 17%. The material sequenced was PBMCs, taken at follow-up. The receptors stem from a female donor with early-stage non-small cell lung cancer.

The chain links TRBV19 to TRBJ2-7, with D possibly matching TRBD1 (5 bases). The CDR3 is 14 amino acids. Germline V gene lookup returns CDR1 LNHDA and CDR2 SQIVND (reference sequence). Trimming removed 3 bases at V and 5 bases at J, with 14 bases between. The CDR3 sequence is CASSISAGHHEQYF. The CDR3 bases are TGTGCCAGTAGTATCTCTGCAGGGCACCACGAGCAGTACTTC.

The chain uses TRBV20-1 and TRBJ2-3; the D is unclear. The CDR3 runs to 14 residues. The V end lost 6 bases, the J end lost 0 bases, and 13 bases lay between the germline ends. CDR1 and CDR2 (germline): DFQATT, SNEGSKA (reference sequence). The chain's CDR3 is CSAEDELSTDTQYF. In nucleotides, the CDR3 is TGCAGTGCAGAAGATGAACTAAGCACAGATACGCAGTATTTT.

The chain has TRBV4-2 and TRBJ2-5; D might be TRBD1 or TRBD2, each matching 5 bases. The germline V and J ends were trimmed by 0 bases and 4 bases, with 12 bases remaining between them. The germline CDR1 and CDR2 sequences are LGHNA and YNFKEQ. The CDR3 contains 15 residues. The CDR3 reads CASSQEGTSRETQYF. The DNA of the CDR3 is TGTGCCAGCAGCCAAGAGGGGACCAGTAGAGAGACCCAGTACTTC.

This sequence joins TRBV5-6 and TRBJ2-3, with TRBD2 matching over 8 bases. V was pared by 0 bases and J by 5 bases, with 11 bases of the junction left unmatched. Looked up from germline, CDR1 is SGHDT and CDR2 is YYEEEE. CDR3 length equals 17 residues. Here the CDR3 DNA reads TGTGCCAGCAGCTTGGGGGAGCTCCGGCTAGCGGGAGATACGCAGTATTTT. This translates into CASSLGELRLAGDTQYF.

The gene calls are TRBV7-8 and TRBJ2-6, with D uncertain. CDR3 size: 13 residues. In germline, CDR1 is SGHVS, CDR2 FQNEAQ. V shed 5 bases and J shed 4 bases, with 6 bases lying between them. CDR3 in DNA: TGTGCCAGCAGCCCACCCGGGGCCAACGTCCTGACTTTC. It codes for CASSPPGANVLTF.

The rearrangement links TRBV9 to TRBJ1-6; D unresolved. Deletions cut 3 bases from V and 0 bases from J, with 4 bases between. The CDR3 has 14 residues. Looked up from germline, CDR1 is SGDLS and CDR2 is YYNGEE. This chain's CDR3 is CASSEGSYNSPLHF. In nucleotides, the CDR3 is TGTGCCAGCAGCGAAGGCTCCTATAATTCACCCCTCCACTTT.

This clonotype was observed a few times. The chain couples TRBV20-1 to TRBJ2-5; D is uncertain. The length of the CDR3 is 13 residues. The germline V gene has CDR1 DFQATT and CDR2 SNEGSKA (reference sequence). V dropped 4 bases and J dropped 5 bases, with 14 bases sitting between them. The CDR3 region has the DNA TGCAGTGCTAAAGAGTGGGGAAAGGAGACCCAGTACTTC. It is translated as CSAKEWGKETQYF.

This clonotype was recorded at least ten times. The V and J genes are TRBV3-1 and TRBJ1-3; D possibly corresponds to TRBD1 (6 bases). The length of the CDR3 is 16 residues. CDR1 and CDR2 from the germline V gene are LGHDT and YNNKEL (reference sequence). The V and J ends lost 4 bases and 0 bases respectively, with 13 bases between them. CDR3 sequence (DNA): TGTGCCAGCAGCCTCCGGACAGCCTACTCTGGAAACACCATATATTTT. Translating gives CASSLRTAYSGNTIYF.

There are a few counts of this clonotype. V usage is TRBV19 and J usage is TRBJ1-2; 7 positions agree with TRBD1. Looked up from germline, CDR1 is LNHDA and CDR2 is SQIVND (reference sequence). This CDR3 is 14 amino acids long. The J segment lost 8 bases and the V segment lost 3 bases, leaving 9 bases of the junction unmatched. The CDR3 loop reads CASSMNTRQGGYTF. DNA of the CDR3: TGTGCCAGTAGTATGAACACGAGACAGGGAGGCTACACCTTC.

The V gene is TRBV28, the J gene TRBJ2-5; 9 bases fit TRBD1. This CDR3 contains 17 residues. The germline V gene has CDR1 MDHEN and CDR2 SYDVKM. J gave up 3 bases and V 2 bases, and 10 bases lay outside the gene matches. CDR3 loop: CASSLEGQGAGEETQYF. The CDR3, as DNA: TGTGCCAGCAGTTTAGAGGGACAGGGTGCGGGAGAAGAGACCCAGTACTTC. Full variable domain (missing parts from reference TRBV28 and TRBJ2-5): DVKVTQSSRYLVKRTGEKVFLECVQDMDHENMFWYRQDPGLGLRLIYFSYDVKMKEKGDIPEGYSVSREKKERFSLILESASTNQTSMYLCASSLEGQGAGEETQYFGPGTRLLVL.

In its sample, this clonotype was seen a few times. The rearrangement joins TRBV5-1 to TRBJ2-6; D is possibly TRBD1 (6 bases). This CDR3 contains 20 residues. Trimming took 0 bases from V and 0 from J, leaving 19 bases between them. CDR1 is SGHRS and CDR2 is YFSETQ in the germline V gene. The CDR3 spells CASSLEGRGRFSSGANVLTF. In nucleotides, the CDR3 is TGCGCCAGCAGCTTGGAGGGCAGGGGCCGATTCAGCTCTGGGGCCAACGTCCTGACTTTC.

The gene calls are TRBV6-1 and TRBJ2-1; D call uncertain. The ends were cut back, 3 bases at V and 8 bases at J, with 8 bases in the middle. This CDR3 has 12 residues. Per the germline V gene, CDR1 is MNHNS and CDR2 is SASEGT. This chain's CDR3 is CASSDRQDEQFF. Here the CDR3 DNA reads TGTGCCAGCAGTGACCGGCAGGATGAGCAGTTCTTC.

The CDR3, as DNA: TGTGCCAGCAGGTCAGAGGACAGTTCCACTGAAGCTTTCTTT. Translating it yields CASRSEDSSTEAFF. The J gene is TRBJ1-1, the V gene TRBV28; TRBD1 might be the D (6 bases). The CDR3 loop spans 14 amino acids. Trimming shortened V by 6 bases and J by 4 bases, and 15 bases separated the two germline ends. Germline CDR1 MDHEN, CDR2 SYDVKM.

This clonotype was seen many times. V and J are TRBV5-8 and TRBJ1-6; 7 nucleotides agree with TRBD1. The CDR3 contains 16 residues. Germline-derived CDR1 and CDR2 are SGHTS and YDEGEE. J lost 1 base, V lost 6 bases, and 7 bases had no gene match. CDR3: CASTPGQASYNSPLHF. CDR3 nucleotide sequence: TGTGCCAGCACGCCAGGACAGGCTTCCTATAATTCACCCCTCCACTTT. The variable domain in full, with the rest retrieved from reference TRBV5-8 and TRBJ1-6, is EAGVTQSPTHLIKTRGQQATLRCSPISGHTSVYWYQQALGLGLQFLLWYDEGEERNRGNFPPRFSGRQFPNYSSELNVNALELEDSALYLCASTPGQASYNSPLHFGNGTRLTVT.